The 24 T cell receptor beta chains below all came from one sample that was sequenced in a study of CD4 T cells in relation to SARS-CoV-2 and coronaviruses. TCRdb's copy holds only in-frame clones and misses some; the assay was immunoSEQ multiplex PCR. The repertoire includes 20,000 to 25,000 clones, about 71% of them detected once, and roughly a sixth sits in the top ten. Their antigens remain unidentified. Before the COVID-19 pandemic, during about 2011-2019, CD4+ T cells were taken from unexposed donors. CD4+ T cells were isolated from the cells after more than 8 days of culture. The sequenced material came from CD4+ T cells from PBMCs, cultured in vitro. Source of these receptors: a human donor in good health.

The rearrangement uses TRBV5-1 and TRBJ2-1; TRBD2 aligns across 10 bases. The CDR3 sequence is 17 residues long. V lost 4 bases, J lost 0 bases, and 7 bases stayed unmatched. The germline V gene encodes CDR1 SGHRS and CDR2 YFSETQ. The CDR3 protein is CASSGGTSAGSYNEQFF. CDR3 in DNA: TGCGCCAGCAGCGGAGGGACTAGCGCTGGCTCCTACAATGAGCAGTTCTTC.

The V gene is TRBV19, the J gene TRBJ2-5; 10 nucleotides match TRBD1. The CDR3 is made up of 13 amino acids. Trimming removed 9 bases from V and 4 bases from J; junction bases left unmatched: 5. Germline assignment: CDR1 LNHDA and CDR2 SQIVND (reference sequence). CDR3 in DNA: TGTGCCAGCGGGACAGGGGCAGCAGAGACCCAGTACTTC. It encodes CASGTGAAETQYF.

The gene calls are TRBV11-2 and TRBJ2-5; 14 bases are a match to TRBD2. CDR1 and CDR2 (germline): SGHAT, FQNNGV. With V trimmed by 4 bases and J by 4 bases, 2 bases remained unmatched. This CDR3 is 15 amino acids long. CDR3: CASSSGTSGGETQYF. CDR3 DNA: TGTGCCAGCAGCTCCGGGACTAGCGGGGGAGAGACCCAGTACTTC.

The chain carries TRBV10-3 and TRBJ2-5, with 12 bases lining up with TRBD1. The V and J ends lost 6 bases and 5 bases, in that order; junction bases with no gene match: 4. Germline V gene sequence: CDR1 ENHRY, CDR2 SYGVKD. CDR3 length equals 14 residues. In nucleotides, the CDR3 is TGTGCCATCAGGGGGGACAGGGGGCCTGAGACCCAGTACTTC. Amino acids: CAIRGDRGPETQYF.

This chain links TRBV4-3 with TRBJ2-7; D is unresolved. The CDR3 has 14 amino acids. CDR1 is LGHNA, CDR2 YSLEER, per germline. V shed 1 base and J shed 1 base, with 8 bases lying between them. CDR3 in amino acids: CASSQAWNSYEQYF. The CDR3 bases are TGCGCCAGCAGCCAAGCTTGGAATTCCTACGAGCAGTACTTC.

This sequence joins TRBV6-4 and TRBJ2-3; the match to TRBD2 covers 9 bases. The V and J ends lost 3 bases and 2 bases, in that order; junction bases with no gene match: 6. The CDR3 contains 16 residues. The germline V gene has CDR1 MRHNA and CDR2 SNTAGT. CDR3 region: CASSESGTSSTDTQYF. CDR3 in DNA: TGTGCCAGCAGTGAGTCCGGGACTAGCTCCACAGATACGCAGTATTTT.

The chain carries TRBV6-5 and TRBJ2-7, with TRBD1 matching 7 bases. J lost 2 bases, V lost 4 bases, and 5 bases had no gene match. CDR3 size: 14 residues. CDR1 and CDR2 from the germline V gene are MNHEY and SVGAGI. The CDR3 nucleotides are TGTGCCAGCAGTTCCCGGGACAGAGCCTACGAGCAGTACTTC. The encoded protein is CASSSRDRAYEQYF.

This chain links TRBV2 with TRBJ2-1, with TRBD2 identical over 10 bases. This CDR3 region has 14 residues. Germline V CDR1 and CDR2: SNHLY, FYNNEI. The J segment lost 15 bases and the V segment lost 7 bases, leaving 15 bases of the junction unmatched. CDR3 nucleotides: TGTGCCAGCAAGGTAACTACTAGCGGGGCCCCTCCGTTCTTC. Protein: CASKVTTSGAPPFF. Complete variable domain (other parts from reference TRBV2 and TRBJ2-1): EPEVTQTPSHQVTQMGQEVILRCVPISNHLYFYWYRQILGQKVEFLVSFYNNEISEKSEIFDDQFSVERPDGSNFTLKIRSTKLEDSAMYFCASKVTTSGAPPFFGPGTRLTVL.

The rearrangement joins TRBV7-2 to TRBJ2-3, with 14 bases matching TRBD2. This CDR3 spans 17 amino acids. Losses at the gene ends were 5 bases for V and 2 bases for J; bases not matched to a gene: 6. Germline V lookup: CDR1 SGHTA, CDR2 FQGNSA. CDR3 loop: CASSKKGLAGDTDTQYF. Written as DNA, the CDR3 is TGTGCCAGCAGCAAGAAGGGACTAGCGGGGGACACAGATACGCAGTATTTT.

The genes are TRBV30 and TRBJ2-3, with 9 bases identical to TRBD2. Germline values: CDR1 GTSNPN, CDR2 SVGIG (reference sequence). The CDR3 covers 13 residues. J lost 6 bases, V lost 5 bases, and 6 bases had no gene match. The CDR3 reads CAWSSSGTDTQYF. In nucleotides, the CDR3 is TGTGCCTGGTCGTCTAGCGGGACGGATACGCAGTATTTT.

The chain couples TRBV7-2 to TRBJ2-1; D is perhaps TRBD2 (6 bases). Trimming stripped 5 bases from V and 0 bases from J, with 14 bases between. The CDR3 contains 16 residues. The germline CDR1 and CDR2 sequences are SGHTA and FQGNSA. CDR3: CASSPGGGRSYNEQFF. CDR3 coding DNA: TGTGCCAGCAGCCCCGGGGGTGGTCGCTCCTACAATGAGCAGTTCTTC.

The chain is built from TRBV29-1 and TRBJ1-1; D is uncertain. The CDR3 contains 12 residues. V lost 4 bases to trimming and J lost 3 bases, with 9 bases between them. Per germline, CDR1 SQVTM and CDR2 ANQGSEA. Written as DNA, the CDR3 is TGCAGCGTTGGGAAGGGAGACACTGAAGCTTTCTTT. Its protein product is CSVGKGDTEAFF.

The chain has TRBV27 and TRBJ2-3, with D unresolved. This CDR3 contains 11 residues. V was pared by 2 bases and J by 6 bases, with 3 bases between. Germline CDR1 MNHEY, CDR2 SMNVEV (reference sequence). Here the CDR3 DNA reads TGTGCCAGCAGTTTACATGATACGCAGTATTTT. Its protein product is CASSLHDTQYF.

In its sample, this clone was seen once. The CDR3 region is CASSPDRPGQGTNEQFF. The CDR3 nucleotides are TGTGCCAGCAGCCCTGACCGACCGGGACAGGGCACTAATGAGCAGTTCTTC. The V and J genes are TRBV7-6 and TRBJ2-1, with 9 bases fitting TRBD1. After removal of 5 bases from V and 7 bases from J, the junction contained 15 bases not matched to a gene. The germline V gene encodes CDR1 SGHVS and CDR2 FNYEAQ. The length of the CDR3 is 17 residues.

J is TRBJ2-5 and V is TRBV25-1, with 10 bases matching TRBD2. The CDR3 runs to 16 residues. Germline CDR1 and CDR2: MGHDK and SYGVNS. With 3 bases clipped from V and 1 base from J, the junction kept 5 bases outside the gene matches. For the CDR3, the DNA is TGTGCCAGCAGTGATTTTCTAGCGGGAGCCCAAGAGACCCAGTACTTC. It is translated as CASSDFLAGAQETQYF.

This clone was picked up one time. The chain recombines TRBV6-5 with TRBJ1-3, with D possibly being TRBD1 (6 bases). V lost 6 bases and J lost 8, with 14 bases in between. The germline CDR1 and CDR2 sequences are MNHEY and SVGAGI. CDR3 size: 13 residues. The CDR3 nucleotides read TGTGCCAGCAGGATCGGGGGGCGGGACACCATATATTTT. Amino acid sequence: CASRIGGRDTIYF.

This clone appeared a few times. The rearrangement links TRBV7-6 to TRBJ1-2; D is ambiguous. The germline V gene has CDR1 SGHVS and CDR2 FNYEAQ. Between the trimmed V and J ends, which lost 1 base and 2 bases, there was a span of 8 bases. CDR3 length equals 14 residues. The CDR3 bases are TGTGCCAGCAGCTTAGACGGCTCGAACTATGGCTACACCTTC. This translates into CASSLDGSNYGYTF. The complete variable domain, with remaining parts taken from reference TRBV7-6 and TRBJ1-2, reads GAGVSQSPRYKVTKRGQDVALRCDPISGHVSLYWYRQALGQGPEFLTYFNYEAQQDKSGLPNDRFSAERPEGSISTLTIQRTEQRDSAMYRCASSLDGSNYGYTFGSGTRLTVV.

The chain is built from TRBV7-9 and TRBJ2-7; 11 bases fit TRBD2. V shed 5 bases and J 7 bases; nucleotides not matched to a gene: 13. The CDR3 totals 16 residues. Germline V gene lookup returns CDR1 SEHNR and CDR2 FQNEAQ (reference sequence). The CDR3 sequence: CASSLLTSGSSAEQYF. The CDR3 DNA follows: TGTGCCAGCAGCCTACTCACTAGCGGGAGTTCCGCAGAGCAGTACTTC.

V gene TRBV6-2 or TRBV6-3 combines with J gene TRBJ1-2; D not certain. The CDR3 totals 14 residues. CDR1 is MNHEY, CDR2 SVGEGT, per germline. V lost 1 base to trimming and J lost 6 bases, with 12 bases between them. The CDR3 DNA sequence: TGTGCCAGCAGTTACTGGGGTCAGAGGGATGGCTACACCTTC. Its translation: CASSYWGQRDGYTF.

The CDR3: CASSLPGQGGLGDTQYF. DNA of the CDR3: TGTGCCAGCAGCTTACCGGGACAGGGGGGTTTAGGAGATACGCAGTATTTT. The J gene is TRBJ2-3, the V gene TRBV5-4; 11 bases agree with TRBD1. The germline CDR1 and CDR2 sequences are SGHNT and YYREEE (reference sequence). V lost 2 bases, J lost 5 bases, and 10 bases stayed unmatched. CDR3 length equals 17 residues. Filled out from reference TRBV5-4 and TRBJ2-3, the complete variable domain reads ETGVTQSPTHLIKTRGQQVTLRCSSQSGHNTVSWYQQALGQGPQFIFQYYREEENGRGNFPPRFSGLQFPNYSSELNVNALELDDSALYLCASSLPGQGGLGDTQYFGPGTRLTVL.

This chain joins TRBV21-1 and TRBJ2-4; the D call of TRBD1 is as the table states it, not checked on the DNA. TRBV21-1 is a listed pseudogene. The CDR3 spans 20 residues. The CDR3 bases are TGTGCCAGCAGACCCACCGGGACAGGGCTACCCTATTTAGCCAAAAACATTCAGTACTTC. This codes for CASRPTGTGLPYLAKNIQYF.

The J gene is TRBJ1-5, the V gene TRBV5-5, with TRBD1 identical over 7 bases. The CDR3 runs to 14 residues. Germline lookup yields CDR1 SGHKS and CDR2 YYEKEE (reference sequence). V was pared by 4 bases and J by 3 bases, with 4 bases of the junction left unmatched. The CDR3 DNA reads TGTGCCAGCAGCCCAGACAGGGCCAATCAGCCCCAGCATTTT. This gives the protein CASSPDRANQPQHF.

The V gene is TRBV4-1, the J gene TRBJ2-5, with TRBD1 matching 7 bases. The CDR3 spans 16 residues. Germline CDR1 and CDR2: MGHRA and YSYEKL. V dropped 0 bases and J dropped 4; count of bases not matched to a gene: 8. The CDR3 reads CASSQEQGQIIETQYF. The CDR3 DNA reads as TGCGCCAGCAGCCAAGAGCAGGGACAGATTATAGAGACCCAGTACTTC.

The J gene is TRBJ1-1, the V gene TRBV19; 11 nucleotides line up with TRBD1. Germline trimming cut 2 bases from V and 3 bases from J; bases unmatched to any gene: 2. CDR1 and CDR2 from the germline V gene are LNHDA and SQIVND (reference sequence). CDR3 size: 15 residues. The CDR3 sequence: CASSISGQGDTEAFF. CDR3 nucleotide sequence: TGTGCCAGTAGTATATCGGGACAGGGGGACACTGAAGCTTTCTTT.